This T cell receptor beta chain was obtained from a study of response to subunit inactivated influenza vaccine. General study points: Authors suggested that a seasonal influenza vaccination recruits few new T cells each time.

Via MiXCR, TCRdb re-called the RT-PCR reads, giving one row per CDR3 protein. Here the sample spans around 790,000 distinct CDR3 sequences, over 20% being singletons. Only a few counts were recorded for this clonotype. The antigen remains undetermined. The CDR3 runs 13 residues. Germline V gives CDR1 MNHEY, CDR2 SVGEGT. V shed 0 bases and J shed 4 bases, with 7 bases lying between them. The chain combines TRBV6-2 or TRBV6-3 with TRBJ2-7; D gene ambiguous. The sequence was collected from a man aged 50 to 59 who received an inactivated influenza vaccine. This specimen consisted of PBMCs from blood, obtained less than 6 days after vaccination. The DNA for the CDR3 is TGTGCCAGCAGTTACTCTTCCCGATACGAGCAGTACTTC. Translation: CASSYSSRYEQYF.